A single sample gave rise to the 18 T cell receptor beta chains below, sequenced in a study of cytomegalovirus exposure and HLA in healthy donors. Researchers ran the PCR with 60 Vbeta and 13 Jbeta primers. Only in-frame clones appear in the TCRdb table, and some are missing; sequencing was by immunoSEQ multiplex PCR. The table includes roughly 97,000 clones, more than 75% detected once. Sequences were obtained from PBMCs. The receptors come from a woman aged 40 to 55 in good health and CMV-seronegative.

The CDR3 loop is CASSHQGANQPQHF. CDR3 DNA: TGTGCCAGTAGTCACCAGGGCGCAAATCAGCCCCAGCATTTT. V gene TRBV19 combines with J gene TRBJ1-5; possibly TRBD1 for D (5 bases). This CDR3 has 14 amino acids. Trimming took off 5 bases at V and 4 bases at J, with 12 bases between the two ends. Looked up from germline, CDR1 is LNHDA and CDR2 is SQIVND (reference sequence). Full variable domain (rest looked up from reference TRBV19 and TRBJ1-5): DGGITQSPKYLFRKEGQNVTLSCEQNLNHDAMYWYRQDPGQGLRLIYYSQIVNDFQKGDIAEGYSVSREKKESFPLTVTSAQKNPTAFYLCASSHQGANQPQHFGDGTRLSIL.

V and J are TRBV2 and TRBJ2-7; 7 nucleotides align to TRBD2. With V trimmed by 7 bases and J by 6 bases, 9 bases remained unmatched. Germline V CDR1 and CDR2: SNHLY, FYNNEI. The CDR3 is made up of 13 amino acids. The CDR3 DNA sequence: TGTGCCAGCATCGAAGGGGAGGGAAGCGAGCAGTACTTC. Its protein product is CASIEGEGSEQYF.

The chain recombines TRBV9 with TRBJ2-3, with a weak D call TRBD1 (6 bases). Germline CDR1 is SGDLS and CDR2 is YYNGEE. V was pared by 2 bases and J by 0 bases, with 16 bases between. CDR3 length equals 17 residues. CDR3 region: CASSVIHGTTSTDTQYF. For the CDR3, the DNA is TGTGCCAGCAGCGTGATACACGGGACAACTAGCACAGATACGCAGTATTTT.

The CDR3 DNA sequence: TGTGCCAGTAGTAACAGAGCCTCTGGGGCCAACGTCCTGACTTTC. Translated, it gives CASSNRASGANVLTF. The chain combines TRBV19 with TRBJ2-6; D call uncertain. V lost 4 bases and J lost 0, with 7 bases in between. CDR3 length: 15 amino acids. Per the germline V gene, CDR1 is LNHDA and CDR2 is SQIVND (reference sequence). Full variable domain (outside the CDR3, taken from reference TRBV19 and TRBJ2-6): DGGITQSPKYLFRKEGQNVTLSCEQNLNHDAMYWYRQDPGQGLRLIYYSQIVNDFQKGDIAEGYSVSREKKESFPLTVTSAQKNPTAFYLCASSNRASGANVLTFGAGSRLTVL.

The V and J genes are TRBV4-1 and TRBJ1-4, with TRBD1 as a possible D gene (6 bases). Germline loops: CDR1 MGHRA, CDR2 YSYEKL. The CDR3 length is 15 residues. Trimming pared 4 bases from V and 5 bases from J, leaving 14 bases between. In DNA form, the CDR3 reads TGCGCCAGCAGCCTTAAAGACAGGAGAAATGAAAAACTGTTTTTT. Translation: CASSLKDRRNEKLFF.

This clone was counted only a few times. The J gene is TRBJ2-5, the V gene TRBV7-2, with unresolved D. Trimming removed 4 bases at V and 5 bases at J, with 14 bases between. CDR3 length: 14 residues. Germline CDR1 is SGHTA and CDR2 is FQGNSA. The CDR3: CASSSSASRETQYF. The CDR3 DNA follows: TGTGCCAGCAGCTCGTCGGCGTCCAGGGAGACCCAGTACTTC.

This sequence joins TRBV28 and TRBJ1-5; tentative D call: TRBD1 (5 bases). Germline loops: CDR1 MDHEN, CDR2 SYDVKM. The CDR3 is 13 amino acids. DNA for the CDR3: TGTTCTGTTGGGGCCAGTCTCAATCAGCCCCAGCATTTT. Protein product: CSVGASLNQPQHF.

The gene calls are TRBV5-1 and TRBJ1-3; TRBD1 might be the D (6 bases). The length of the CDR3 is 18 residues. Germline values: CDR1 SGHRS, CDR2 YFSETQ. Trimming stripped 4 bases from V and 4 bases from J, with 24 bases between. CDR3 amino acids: CASSPSWQGMEGGNTIYF. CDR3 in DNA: TGCGCCAGCAGCCCCTCCTGGCAGGGGATGGAAGGAGGAAACACCATATATTTT.

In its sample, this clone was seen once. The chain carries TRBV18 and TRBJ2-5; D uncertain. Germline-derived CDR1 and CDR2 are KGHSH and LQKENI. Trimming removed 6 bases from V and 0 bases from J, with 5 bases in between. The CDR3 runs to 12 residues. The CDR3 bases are TGTGCCAGCTCTCAGTACCAAGAGACCCAGTACTTC. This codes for CASSQYQETQYF.

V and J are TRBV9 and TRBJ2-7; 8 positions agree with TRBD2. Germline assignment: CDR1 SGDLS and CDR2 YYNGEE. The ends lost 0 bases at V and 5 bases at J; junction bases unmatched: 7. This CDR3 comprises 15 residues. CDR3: CASSVERETAHEQYF. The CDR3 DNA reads TGTGCCAGCAGCGTAGAGCGGGAGACGGCCCACGAGCAGTACTTC.

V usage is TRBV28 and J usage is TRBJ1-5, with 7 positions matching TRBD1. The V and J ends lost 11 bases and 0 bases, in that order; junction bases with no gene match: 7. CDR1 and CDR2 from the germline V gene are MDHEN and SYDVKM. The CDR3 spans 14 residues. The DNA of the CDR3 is TGTGCCGCAAAAACAGGGGATAGCAATCAGCCCCAGCATTTT. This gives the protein CAAKTGDSNQPQHF.

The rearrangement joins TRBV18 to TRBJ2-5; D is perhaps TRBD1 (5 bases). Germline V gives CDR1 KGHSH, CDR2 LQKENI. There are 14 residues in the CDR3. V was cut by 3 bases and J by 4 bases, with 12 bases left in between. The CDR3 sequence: CASSPGRRSETQYF. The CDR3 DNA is TGTGCCAGCTCACCGGGGCGTAGGTCAGAGACCCAGTACTTC. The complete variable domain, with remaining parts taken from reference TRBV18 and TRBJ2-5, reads NAGVMQNPRHLVRRRGQEARLRCSPMKGHSHVYWYRQLPEEGLKFMVYLQKENIIDESGMPKERFSAEFPKEGPSILRIQQVVRGDSAAYFCASSPGRRSETQYFGPGTRLLVL.

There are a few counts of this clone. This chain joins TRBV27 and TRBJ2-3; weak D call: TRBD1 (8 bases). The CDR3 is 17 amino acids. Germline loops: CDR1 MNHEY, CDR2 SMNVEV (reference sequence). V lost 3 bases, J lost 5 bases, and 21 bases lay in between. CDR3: CASSFIGAQGGQDTQYF. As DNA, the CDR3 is TGTGCCAGCAGTTTTATAGGCGCACAGGGGGGGCAAGATACGCAGTATTTT.

CDR3 region: CASSSLPDEQYF. In DNA, the CDR3 is TGTGCCAGTAGTTCGTTACCGGACGAGCAGTACTTC. The V and J genes are TRBV19 and TRBJ2-7; no clear D gene. Between the trimmed V and J ends, which lost 5 bases and 5 bases, there was a span of 10 bases. Germline V CDR1 and CDR2: LNHDA, SQIVND (reference sequence). The CDR3 is 12 residues long.

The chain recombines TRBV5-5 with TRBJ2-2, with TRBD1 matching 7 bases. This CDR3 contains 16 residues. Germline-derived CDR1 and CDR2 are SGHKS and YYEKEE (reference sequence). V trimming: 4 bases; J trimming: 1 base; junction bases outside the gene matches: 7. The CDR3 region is CASSGDRVLNTGELFF. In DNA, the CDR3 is TGTGCCAGCAGCGGGGACAGAGTCCTGAACACCGGGGAGCTGTTTTTT.

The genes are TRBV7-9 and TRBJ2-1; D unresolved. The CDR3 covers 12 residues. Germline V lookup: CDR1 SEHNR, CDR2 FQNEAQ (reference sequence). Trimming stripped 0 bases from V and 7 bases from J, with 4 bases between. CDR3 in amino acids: CASSLAHNEQFF. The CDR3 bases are TGTGCCAGCAGCTTAGCCCATAATGAGCAGTTCTTC.

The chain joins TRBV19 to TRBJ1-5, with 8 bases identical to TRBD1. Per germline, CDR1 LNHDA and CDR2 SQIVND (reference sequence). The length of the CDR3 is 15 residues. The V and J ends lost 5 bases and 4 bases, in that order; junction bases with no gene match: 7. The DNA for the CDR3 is TGTGCCAGTAGTGTGGGGACAGGAGGAAATCAGCCCCAGCATTTT. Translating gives CASSVGTGGNQPQHF.

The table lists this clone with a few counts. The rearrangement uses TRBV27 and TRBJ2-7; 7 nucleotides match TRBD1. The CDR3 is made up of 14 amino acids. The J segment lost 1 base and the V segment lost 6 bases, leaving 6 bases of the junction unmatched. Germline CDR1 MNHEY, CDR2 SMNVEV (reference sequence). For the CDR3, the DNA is TGTGCCAGCAGACCCTGGACAGGTTCCTACGAGCAGTACTTC. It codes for CASRPWTGSYEQYF.